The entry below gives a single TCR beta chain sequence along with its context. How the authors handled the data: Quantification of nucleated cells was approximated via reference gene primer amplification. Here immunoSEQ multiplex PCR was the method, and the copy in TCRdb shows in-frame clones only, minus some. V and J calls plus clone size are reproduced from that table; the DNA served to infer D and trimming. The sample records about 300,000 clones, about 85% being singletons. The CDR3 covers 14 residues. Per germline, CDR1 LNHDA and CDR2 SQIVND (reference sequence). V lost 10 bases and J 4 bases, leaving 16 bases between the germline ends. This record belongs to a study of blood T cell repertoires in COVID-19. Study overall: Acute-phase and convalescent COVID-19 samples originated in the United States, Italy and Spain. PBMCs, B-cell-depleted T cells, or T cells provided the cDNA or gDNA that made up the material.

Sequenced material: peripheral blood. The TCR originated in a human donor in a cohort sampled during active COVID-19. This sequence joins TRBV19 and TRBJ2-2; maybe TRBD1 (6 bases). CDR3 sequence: CATRGRGITGELFF. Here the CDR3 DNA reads TGTGCCACCCGGGGCAGGGGTATCACCGGGGAGCTGTTTTTT.